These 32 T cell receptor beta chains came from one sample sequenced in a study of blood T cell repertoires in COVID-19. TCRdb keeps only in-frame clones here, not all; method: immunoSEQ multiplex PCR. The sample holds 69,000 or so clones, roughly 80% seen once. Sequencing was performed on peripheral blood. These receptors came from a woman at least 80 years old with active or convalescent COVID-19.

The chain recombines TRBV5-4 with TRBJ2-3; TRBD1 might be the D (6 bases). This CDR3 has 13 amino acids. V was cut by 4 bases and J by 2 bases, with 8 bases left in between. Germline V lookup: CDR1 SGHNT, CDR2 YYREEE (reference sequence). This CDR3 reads CASSRQDTDTQYF. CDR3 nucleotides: TGTGCCAGCAGCCGACAGGACACAGATACGCAGTATTTT.

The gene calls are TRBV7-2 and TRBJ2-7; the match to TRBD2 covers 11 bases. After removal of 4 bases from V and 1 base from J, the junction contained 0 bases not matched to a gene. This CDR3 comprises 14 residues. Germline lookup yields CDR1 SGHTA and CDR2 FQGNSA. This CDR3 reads CASSSSGGSYEQYF. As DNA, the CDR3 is TGTGCCAGCAGCTCTAGCGGGGGGTCCTACGAGCAGTACTTC. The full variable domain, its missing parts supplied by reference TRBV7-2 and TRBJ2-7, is GAGVSQSPSNKVTEKGKDVELRCDPISGHTALYWYRQSLGQGLEFLIYFQGNSAPDKSGLPSDRFSAERTGGSVSTLTIQRTQQEDSAVYLCASSSSGGSYEQYFGPGTRLTVT.

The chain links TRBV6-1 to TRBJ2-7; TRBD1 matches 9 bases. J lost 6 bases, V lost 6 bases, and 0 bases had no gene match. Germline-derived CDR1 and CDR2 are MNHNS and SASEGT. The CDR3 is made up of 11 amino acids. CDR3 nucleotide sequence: TGTGCCAGCAGGGACAGGGGCGAGCAGTACTTC. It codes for CASRDRGEQYF.

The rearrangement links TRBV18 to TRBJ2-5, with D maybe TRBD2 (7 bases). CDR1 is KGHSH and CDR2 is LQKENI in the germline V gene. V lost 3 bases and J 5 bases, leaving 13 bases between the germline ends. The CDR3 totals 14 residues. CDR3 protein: CASSPTGGAETQYF. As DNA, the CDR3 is TGTGCCAGCTCACCTACGGGGGGCGCGGAGACCCAGTACTTC. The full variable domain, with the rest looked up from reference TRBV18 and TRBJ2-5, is NAGVMQNPRHLVRRRGQEARLRCSPMKGHSHVYWYRQLPEEGLKFMVYLQKENIIDESGMPKERFSAEFPKEGPSILRIQQVVRGDSAAYFCASSPTGGAETQYFGPGTRLLVL.

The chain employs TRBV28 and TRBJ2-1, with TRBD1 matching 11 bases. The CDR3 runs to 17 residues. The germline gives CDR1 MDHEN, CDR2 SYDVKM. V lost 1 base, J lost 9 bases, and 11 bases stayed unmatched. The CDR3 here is CASSLFKGQGGNAEQFF. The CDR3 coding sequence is TGTGCCAGCAGTTTATTTAAGGGACAGGGGGGTAATGCTGAGCAGTTCTTC. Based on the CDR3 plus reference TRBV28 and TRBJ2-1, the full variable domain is DVKVTQSSRYLVKRTGEKVFLECVQDMDHENMFWYRQDPGLGLRLIYFSYDVKMKEKGDIPEGYSVSREKKERFSLILESASTNQTSMYLCASSLFKGQGGNAEQFFGPGTRLTVL.

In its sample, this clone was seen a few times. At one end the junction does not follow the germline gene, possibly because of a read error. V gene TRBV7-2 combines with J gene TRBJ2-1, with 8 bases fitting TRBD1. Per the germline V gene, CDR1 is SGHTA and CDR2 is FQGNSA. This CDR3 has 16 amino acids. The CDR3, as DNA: TGTGCCAGCAGCGTAGCGCGACAGGGGCGGAGAGATGAGCAGTTCTTC. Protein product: CASSVARQGRRDEQFF.

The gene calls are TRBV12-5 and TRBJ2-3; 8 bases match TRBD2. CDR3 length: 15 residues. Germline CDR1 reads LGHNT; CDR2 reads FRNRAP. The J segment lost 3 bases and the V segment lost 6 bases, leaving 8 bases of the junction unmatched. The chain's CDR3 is CASGRAGVGTDTQYF. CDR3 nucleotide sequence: TGTGCTAGTGGGAGAGCGGGAGTGGGGACAGATACGCAGTATTTT.

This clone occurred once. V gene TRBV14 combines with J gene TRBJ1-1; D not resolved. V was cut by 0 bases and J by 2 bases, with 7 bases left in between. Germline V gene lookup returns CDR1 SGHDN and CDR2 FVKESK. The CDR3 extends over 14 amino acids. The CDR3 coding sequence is TGTGCCAGCAGCCAAGATCTCTATAACACTGAAGCTTTCTTT. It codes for CASSQDLYNTEAFF.

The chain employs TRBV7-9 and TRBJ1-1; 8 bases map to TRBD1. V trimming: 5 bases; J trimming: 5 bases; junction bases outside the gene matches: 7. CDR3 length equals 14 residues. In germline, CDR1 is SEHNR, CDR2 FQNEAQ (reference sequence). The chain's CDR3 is CASSTWTGRTEAFF. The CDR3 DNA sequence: TGTGCCAGCAGCACATGGACAGGGCGGACTGAAGCTTTCTTT. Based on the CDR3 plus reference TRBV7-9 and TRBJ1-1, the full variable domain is DTGVSQNPRHKITKRGQNVTFRCDPISEHNRLYWYRQTLGQGPEFLTYFQNEAQLEKSRLLSDRFSAERPKGSFSTLEIQRTEQGDSAMYLCASSTWTGRTEAFFGQGTRLTVV.

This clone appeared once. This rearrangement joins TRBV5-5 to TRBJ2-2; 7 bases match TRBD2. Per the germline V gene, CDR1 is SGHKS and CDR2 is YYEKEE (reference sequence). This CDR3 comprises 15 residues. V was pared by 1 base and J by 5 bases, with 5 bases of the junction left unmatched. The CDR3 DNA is TGTGCCAGCAGCTTGAGGGGAGGGATGACCGGGGAGCTGTTTTTT. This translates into CASSLRGGMTGELFF. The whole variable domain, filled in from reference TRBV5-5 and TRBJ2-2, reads DAGVTQSPTHLIKTRGQQVTLRCSPISGHKSVSWYQQVLGQGPQFIFQYYEKEERGRGNFPDRFSARQFPNYSSELNVNALLLGDSALYLCASSLRGGMTGELFFGEGSRLTVL.

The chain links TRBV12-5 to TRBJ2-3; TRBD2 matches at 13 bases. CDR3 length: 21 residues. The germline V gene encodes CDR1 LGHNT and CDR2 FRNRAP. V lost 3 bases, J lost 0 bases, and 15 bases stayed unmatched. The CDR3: CASGFVLQGGLAGRSTDTQYF. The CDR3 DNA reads TGTGCTAGTGGTTTTGTTCTACAGGGGGGACTAGCGGGACGGAGCACAGATACGCAGTATTTT.

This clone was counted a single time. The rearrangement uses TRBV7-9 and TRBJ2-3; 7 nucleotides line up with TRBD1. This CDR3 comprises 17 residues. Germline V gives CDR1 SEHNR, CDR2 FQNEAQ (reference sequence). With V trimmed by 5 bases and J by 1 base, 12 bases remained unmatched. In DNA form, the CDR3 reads TGTGCCAGCAGCCCAGTTGAGGGGGCAAGTGGCACAGATACGCAGTATTTT. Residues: CASSPVEGASGTDTQYF.

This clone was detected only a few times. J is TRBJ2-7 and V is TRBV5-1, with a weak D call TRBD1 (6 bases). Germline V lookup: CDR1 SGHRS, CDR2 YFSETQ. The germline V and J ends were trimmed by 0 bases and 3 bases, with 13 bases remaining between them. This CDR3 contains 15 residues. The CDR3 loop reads CASSLVAGANYEQYF. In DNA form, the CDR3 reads TGCGCCAGCAGCTTGGTGGCAGGGGCAAACTACGAGCAGTACTTC.

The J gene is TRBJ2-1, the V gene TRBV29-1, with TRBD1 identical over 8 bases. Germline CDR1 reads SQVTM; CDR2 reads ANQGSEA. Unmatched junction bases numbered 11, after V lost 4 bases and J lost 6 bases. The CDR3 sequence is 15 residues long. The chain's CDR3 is CSVVRPGGRGNEQFF. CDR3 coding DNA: TGCAGCGTTGTTCGTCCAGGGGGCAGGGGCAATGAGCAGTTCTTC.

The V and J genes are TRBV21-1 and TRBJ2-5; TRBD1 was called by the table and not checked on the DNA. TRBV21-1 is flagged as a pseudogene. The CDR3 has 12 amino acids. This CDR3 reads CASRDSQETQYF. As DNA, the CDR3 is TGTGCCAGCCGAGACAGCCAAGAGACCCAGTACTTC.

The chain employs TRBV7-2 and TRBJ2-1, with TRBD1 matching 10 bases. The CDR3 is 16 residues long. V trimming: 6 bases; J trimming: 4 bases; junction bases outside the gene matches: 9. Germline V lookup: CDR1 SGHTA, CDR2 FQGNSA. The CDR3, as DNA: TGTGCCAGCAGGCGGGACAGGGGACAGGGTTACAATGAGCAGTTCTTC. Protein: CASRRDRGQGYNEQFF. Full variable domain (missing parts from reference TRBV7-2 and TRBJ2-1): GAGVSQSPSNKVTEKGKDVELRCDPISGHTALYWYRQSLGQGLEFLIYFQGNSAPDKSGLPSDRFSAERTGGSVSTLTIQRTQQEDSAVYLCASRRDRGQGYNEQFFGPGTRLTVL.

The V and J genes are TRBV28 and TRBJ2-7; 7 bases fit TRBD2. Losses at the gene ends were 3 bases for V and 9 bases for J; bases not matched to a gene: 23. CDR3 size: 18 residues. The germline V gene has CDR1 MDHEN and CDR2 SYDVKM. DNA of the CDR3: TGTGCCAGCAGTTTTGTTATTCTTGGCGGGAGCGTCTCAGCGTCGCAGTACTTC. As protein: CASSFVILGGSVSASQYF.

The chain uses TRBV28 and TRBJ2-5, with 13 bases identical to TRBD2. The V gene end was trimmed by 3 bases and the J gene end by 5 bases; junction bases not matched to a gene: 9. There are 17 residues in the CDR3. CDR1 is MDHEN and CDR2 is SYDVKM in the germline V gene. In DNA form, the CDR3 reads TGTGCCAGCAGTTTCATGACTAGCGGGAGGAGGTGGGAGACCCAGTACTTC. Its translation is CASSFMTSGRRWETQYF. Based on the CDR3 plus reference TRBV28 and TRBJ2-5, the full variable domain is DVKVTQSSRYLVKRTGEKVFLECVQDMDHENMFWYRQDPGLGLRLIYFSYDVKMKEKGDIPEGYSVSREKKERFSLILESASTNQTSMYLCASSFMTSGRRWETQYFGPGTRLLVL.

CDR3 bases: TGTGCCAGCAGCTTTAACAGGGGGCCCTCCTACGAGCAGTACTTC. This sequence encodes CASSFNRGPSYEQYF. The rearrangement uses TRBV7-8 and TRBJ2-7; the match to TRBD1 covers 9 bases. The CDR3 contains 15 residues. Germline CDR1 and CDR2: SGHVS and FQNEAQ. V was pared by 3 bases and J by 0 bases, with 3 bases of the junction left unmatched.

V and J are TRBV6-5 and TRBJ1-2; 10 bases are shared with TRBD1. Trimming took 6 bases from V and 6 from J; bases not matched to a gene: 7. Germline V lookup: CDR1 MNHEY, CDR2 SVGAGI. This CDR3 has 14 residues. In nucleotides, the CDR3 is TGTGCCAGCAGAACACCGGGACAGGGGAATGGCTACACCTTC. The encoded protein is CASRTPGQGNGYTF.

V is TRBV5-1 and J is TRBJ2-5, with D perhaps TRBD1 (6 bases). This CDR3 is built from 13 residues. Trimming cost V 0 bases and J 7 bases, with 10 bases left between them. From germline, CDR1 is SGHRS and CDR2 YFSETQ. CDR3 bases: TGCGCCAGCAGCTTGGTGGTACAGGGGACCCAGTACTTC. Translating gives CASSLVVQGTQYF.

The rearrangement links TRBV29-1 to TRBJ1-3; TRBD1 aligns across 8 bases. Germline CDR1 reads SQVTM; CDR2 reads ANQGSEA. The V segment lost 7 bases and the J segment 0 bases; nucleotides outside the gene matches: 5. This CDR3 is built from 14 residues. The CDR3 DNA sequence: TGCAGCGCTCGGACAGGGAACTCTGGAAACACCATATATTTT. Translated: CSARTGNSGNTIYF.

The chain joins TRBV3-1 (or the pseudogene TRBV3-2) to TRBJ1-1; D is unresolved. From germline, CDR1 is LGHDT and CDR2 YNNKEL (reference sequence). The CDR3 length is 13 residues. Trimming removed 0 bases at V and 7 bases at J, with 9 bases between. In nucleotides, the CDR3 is TGTGCCAGCAGCCAAGATCTTGTCAGTGAAGCTTTCTTT. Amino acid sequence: CASSQDLVSEAFF.

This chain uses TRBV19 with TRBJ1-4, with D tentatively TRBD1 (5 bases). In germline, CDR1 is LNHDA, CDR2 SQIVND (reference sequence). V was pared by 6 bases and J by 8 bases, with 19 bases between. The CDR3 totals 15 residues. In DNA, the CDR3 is TGTGCCAGTAGCCTTCCGGGGGGGGGTAACGAAAAACTGTTTTTT. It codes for CASSLPGGGNEKLFF.

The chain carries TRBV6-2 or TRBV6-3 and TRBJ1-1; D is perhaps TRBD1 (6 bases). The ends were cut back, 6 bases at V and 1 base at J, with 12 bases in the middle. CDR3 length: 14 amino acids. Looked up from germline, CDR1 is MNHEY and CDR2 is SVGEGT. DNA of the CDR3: TGTGCCAGCAGCAGGGGCCTAAAGAACACTGAAGCTTTCTTT. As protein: CASSRGLKNTEAFF.

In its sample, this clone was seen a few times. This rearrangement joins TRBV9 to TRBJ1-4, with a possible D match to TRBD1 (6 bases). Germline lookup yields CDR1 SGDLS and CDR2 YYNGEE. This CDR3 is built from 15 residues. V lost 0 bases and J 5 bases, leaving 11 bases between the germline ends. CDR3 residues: CASSVGSTGNEKLFF. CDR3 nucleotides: TGTGCCAGCAGCGTAGGATCCACAGGGAATGAAAAACTGTTTTTT.

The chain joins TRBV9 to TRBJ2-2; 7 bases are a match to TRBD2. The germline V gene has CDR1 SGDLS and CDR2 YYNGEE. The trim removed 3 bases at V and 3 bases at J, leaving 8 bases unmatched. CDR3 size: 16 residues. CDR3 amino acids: CASSAGASGYTGELFF. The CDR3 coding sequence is TGTGCCAGCAGCGCCGGGGCTAGCGGATACACCGGGGAGCTGTTTTTT.

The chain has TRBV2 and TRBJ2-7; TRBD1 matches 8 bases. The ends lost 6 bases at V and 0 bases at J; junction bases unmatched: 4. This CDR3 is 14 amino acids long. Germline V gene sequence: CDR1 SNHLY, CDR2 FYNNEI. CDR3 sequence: CASRDRDLSYEQYF. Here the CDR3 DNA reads TGTGCCAGCAGGGACAGGGACCTCTCCTACGAGCAGTACTTC.

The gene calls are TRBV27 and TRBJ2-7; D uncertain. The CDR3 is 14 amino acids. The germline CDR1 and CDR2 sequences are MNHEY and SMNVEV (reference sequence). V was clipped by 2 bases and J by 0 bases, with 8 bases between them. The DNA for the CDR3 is TGTGCCAGCAGTTTAGGAGTTCTCTCCTACGAGCAGTACTTC. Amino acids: CASSLGVLSYEQYF.

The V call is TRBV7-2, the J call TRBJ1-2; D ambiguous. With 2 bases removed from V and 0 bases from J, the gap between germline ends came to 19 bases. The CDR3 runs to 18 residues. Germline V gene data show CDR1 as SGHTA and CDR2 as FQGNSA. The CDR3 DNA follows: TGTGCCAGCAGCTTATGGGCCGTTACGGTCGCTTCTAACTATGGCTACACCTTC. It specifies CASSLWAVTVASNYGYTF.

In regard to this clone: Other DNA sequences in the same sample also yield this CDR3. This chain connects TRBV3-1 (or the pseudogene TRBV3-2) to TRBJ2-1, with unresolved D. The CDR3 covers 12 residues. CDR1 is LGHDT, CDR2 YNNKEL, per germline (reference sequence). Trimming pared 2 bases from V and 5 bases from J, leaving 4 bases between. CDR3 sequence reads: CASSQTDNEQFF. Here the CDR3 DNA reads TGTGCCAGCAGCCAAACTGACAATGAGCAGTTCTTC.

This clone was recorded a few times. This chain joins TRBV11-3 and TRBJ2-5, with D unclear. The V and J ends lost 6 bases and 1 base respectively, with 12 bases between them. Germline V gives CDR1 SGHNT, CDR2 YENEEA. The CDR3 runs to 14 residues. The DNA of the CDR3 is TGTGCCAGCAGTGCCCCGAGGTTCCAAGAGACCCAGTACTTC. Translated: CASSAPRFQETQYF.